The text below deals with one T cell receptor (beta chain). Its antigen is not known. CDR1 and CDR2 (germline): LNHNV, YYDKDF (reference sequence). The CDR3 is 16 amino acids. V dropped 1 base and J dropped 0 bases, with 9 bases sitting between them. Assay: immunoSEQ multiplex PCR; the TCRdb copy retains only in-frame clones and omits some. The sample includes roughly 76,000 clones, about 85% of them seen just once. This sample was taken from a study of OX40 agonist ivuxolimab in advanced cancers. Study summary: Patients treated during dose escalation were battling hepatocellular carcinoma, melanoma, renal cell or head and neck cancer. Partial response was recorded in three patients: one hepatocellular carcinoma and two cutaneous melanoma cases.

General study findings and limits: The study did not work out the antigen specificity of the expanded peripheral T cells. In CD8+ T cells, expanded clones were on average more numerous than in CD4+.

The clonotype originates from an adult with an advanced solid tumor such as melanoma, head and neck, liver or kidney cancer. This specimen was CD4+ or CD8+ T cells sorted from blood, taken in a trial of the OX40 agonist ivuxolimab. V is TRBV15 and J is TRBJ1-4; D perhaps matches TRBD1 (5 bases). The CDR3 region has the DNA TGTGCCACCAGCAGAGGCGGGGGAACAACTAATGAAAAACTGTTTTTT. This encodes CATSRGGGTTNEKLFF.